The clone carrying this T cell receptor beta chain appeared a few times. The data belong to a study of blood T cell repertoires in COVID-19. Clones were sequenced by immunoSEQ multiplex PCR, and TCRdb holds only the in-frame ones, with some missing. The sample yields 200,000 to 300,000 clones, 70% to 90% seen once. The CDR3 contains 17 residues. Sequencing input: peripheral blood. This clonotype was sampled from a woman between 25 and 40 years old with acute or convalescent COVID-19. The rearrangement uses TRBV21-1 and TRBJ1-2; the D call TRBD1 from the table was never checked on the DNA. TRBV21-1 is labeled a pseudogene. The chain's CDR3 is CASSQSPSPSPNYGYTF. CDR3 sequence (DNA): TGTGCCAGCAGCCAAAGTCCCTCCCCCAGTCCTAACTATGGCTACACCTTC.